A single sample is the source of the 5 T cell receptor beta chains below, sequenced in a study of cytomegalovirus exposure and HLA in healthy donors. The PCR used 60 Vbeta and 13 Jbeta primers. TCRdb's table, derived via immunoSEQ multiplex PCR, lists solely in-frame clones and lacks some. The sample contains 130,000 or so clones, 75% to 80% of which appear only once. Input material: PBMCs. These receptors all stem from a male donor in good health and CMV-seronegative.

This sequence joins TRBV4-2 and TRBJ1-4; D is ambiguous. CDR1 is LGHNA and CDR2 is YNFKEQ in the germline V gene. V dropped 1 base and J dropped 0 bases, with 9 bases sitting between them. This CDR3 has 16 amino acids. The chain's CDR3 is CASSQVGGSTNEKLFF. CDR3 nucleotide sequence: TGTGCCAGCAGCCAAGTGGGAGGATCAACTAATGAAAAACTGTTTTTT.

The chain has TRBV30 and TRBJ1-5; TRBD1 might be the D (6 bases). The germline gives CDR1 GTSNPN, CDR2 SVGIG (reference sequence). The CDR3 contains 13 residues. The V end was cut by 5 bases, the J end by 2 bases, with 10 bases between. The CDR3 loop is CAWEQGRNQPQHF. The CDR3 region has the DNA TGTGCCTGGGAGCAGGGGCGCAATCAGCCCCAGCATTTT.

The chain links TRBV18 to TRBJ1-4, with D uncertain. The V gene lost 3 bases and the J gene lost 4 bases, with 9 bases spanning the gap. CDR3 size: 14 residues. CDR1 and CDR2 (germline): KGHSH, LQKENI. The CDR3 sequence: CASSPGGYNEKLFF. The CDR3 DNA reads as TGTGCCAGCTCACCGGGAGGCTATAATGAAAAACTGTTTTTT. The complete variable domain, with remaining parts taken from reference TRBV18 and TRBJ1-4, reads NAGVMQNPRHLVRRRGQEARLRCSPMKGHSHVYWYRQLPEEGLKFMVYLQKENIIDESGMPKERFSAEFPKEGPSILRIQQVVRGDSAAYFCASSPGGYNEKLFFGSGTQLSVL.

The chain carries TRBV7-8 and TRBJ2-7; 8 bases fit TRBD2. This CDR3 contains 16 residues. Germline CDR1 and CDR2: SGHVS and FQNEAQ. Trimming removed 5 bases from V and 0 bases from J; junction bases left unmatched: 9. The CDR3 nucleotides read TGTGCCAGCAGCCCCCGGGGGGGCCTCGGCTCCTACGAGCAGTACTTC. Protein sequence: CASSPRGGLGSYEQYF.

The rearrangement joins TRBV5-1 to TRBJ2-2; 7 bases are a match to TRBD1. Germline V gene sequence: CDR1 SGHRS, CDR2 YFSETQ. The CDR3 extends over 17 amino acids. Trimming removed 1 base from V and 5 bases from J; junction bases left unmatched: 11. The CDR3: CASSLSVQGTRTGELFF. CDR3 nucleotide sequence: TGCGCCAGCAGCTTGAGTGTACAGGGGACGAGGACCGGGGAGCTGTTTTTT.